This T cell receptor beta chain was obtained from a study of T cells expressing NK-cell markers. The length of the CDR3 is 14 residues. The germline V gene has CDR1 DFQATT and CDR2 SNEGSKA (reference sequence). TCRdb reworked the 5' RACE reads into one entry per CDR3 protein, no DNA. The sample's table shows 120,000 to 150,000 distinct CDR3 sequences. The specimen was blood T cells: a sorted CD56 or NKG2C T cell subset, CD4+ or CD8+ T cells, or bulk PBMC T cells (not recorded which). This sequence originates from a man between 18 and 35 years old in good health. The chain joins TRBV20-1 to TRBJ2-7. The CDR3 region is CSATSSGESYEQYF.